Presented here are 17 T cell receptor beta chains from one specimen sequenced in a study of glioma-infiltrating T cells. TCR alpha and beta CDR3 regions were amplified from RNA using iRepertoire nested multiplex PCR. TCRdb reprocessed the multiplex PCR reads with MiXCR, giving one entry per CDR3 protein. The sample yields around 150,000 distinct CDR3 sequences, roughly 43% seen once. Sequenced sample: glioma tissue, nonneoplastic brain tissue, or PBMCs (not recorded which). The source is a human donor with low-grade glioma or glioblastoma, undergoing nonglioma brain surgery, or in good health (not recorded which).

The chain combines TRBV7-2 with TRBJ1-1; 7 bases fit TRBD1. V was clipped by 5 bases and J by 5 bases; unmatched bases: 17. The CDR3 runs 17 residues. The germline V gene encodes CDR1 SGHTA and CDR2 FQGNSA. The CDR3 loop reads CASSPRVGTVLRTEAFF. CDR3 in DNA: TGTGCCAGCAGCCCTAGAGTGGGGACAGTTTTGAGAACTGAAGCTTTCTTT.

The CDR3 sequence: CSARLAGGVDTQYF. As DNA, the CDR3 is TGCAGTGCCCGACTAGCGGGGGGAGTAGATACGCAGTATTTT. This chain joins TRBV20-1 and TRBJ2-3; 13 bases are shared with TRBD2. V was clipped by 6 bases and J by 5 bases; unmatched bases: 5. CDR1 is DFQATT, CDR2 SNEGSKA, per germline (reference sequence). The CDR3 is 14 residues long.

The chain employs TRBV20-1 and TRBJ2-7, with TRBD2 identical over 11 bases. The CDR3 is 14 amino acids. The V segment lost 5 bases and the J segment 2 bases; nucleotides outside the gene matches: 5. Germline V gives CDR1 DFQATT, CDR2 SNEGSKA (reference sequence). The CDR3 region is CSAAGLAETYEQYF. The CDR3 region has the DNA TGCAGTGCTGCGGGACTAGCGGAGACCTACGAGCAGTACTTC.

The V and J genes are TRBV15 and TRBJ2-5; tentatively, D is TRBD2 (5 bases). Germline values: CDR1 LNHNV, CDR2 YYDKDF (reference sequence). The CDR3 extends over 15 amino acids. V lost 1 base and J 2 bases, leaving 11 bases between the germline ends. The CDR3 DNA reads TGTGCCACCAGCAGAGGTCCTAGCCCTCAAGAGACCCAGTACTTC. Encoded protein: CATSRGPSPQETQYF.

This clonotype occurred many times. This chain links TRBV25-1 with TRBJ1-5, with 9 bases that match TRBD1. V lost 4 bases to trimming and J lost 2 bases; unmatched junction nucleotides: 0. The CDR3 is 14 residues long. Germline CDR1 reads MGHDK; CDR2 reads SYGVNS. The CDR3 nucleotides are TGTGCCAGCAGTGGGACAGGGGGCAATCAGCCCCAGCATTTT. This encodes CASSGTGGNQPQHF.

This clonotype turned up a few times. The chain joins TRBV2 to TRBJ2-7, with D perhaps matching TRBD2 (6 bases). The CDR3 consists of 13 residues. With 4 bases removed from V and 3 bases from J, the gap between germline ends came to 10 bases. Germline CDR1 reads SNHLY; CDR2 reads FYNNEI. The CDR3 protein is CASSGGTFYEQYF. The CDR3 coding sequence is TGTGCCAGCAGTGGGGGGACTTTCTACGAGCAGTACTTC.

The gene calls are TRBV4-1 and TRBJ1-2; no clear D gene. CDR1 and CDR2 from the germline V gene are MGHRA and YSYEKL. Trimming shortened V by 4 bases and J by 0 bases, and 12 bases separated the two germline ends. The CDR3 has 15 amino acids. The CDR3 is CASSLAGASNYGYTF. The CDR3 DNA sequence: TGCGCCAGCAGCCTAGCCGGAGCCTCTAACTATGGCTACACCTTC.

The V and J genes are TRBV7-2 and TRBJ2-5; TRBD2 matches at 8 bases. CDR1 SGHTA and CDR2 FQGNSA come from the germline V gene. The CDR3 is 18 residues long. J lost 5 bases, V lost 3 bases, and 17 bases had no gene match. In DNA form, the CDR3 reads TGTGCCAGCAGCTTGAGGTCTGGCGGGAGGTTTTCGGGTGAGACCCAGTACTTC. This translates into CASSLRSGGRFSGETQYF.

The table lists this clonotype with a count of one. This sequence may be a read error, since a much larger clone differs from it by one base. The J gene is TRBJ2-1, the V gene TRBV6-1, with D maybe TRBD2 (6 bases). Germline V gene data show CDR1 as MNHNS and CDR2 as SASEGT. V was clipped by 8 bases and J by 6 bases, with 17 bases between them. The CDR3 spans 14 residues. CDR3 sequence: CASRLVGVSNEQFF. CDR3 DNA sequence: TGTGCCAGCCGACTAGTGGGAGTGAGCAATGAGCAGTTCTTC.

The chain couples TRBV6-6 to TRBJ2-7; 7 bases are a match to TRBD2. Germline trimming cut 0 bases from V and 3 bases from J; bases unmatched to any gene: 8. This CDR3 is 16 amino acids long. Germline loops: CDR1 MNHNY, CDR2 SVGAGI (reference sequence). Here the CDR3 reads CASSYSMGGGFYEQYF. In nucleotides, the CDR3 is TGTGCCAGCAGTTACTCGATGGGGGGAGGGTTCTACGAGCAGTACTTC.

The gene calls are TRBV7-2 and TRBJ2-3; D unclear. V lost 1 base, J lost 11 bases, and 16 bases lay in between. CDR3 length: 14 amino acids. Germline CDR1 is SGHTA and CDR2 is FQGNSA. DNA for the CDR3: TGTGCCAGCAGCTTAGATGCGGCCCCGGCCGAGCAGTATTTT. Translation gives CASSLDAAPAEQYF.

Regarding this clonotype: One base away lies a much larger clone, so this may be a sequencing read error. The chain links TRBV2 to TRBJ1-2; D gene unclear. Germline V gene data show CDR1 as SNHLY and CDR2 as FYNNEI. This CDR3 is 15 amino acids long. CDR3 nucleotide sequence: TGTGCCAGCAGTGACCAAGAGTCGTACTTCTATAGCTACACCTTC. Amino acid sequence: CASSDQESYFYSYTF.

The V and J genes are TRBV20-1 and TRBJ2-7; D is ambiguous. V lost 6 bases and J 0 bases, leaving 18 bases between the germline ends. The CDR3 spans 15 residues. The germline gives CDR1 DFQATT, CDR2 SNEGSKA (reference sequence). This CDR3 reads CSAEGPQPHSYEQYF. CDR3 nucleotide sequence: TGCAGTGCCGAAGGACCCCAGCCCCACTCCTACGAGCAGTACTTC.

The sample holds a few counts of this clonotype. The V gene is TRBV10-2, the J gene TRBJ1-1; D gene uncertain. V dropped 7 bases and J dropped 3 bases, with 12 bases sitting between them. The CDR3 length is 13 residues. Germline V CDR1 and CDR2: WSHSY, SAAADI. The CDR3 DNA sequence: TGCGCCAGCAAAGAGGCGCCCGACACTGAAGCTTTCTTT. Protein product: CASKEAPDTEAFF.

The chain joins TRBV6-5 to TRBJ1-1; D remains unclear. This CDR3 is built from 14 residues. The V and J ends lost 0 bases and 4 bases respectively, with 9 bases between them. The V gene's germline CDR1 is MNHEY and CDR2 SVGAGI. The CDR3 DNA reads as TGTGCCAGCAGTTACTCGAGCGGGAGCACTGAAGCTTTCTTT. Its protein product is CASSYSSGSTEAFF.

This clonotype was found a few times. This chain joins TRBV6-2 or TRBV6-3 and TRBJ2-5; D is undetermined. The CDR3 length is 14 residues. V was cut by 5 bases and J by 1 base, with 11 bases left in between. The germline CDR1 and CDR2 sequences are MNHEY and SVGEGT. CDR3 sequence reads: CASSPQPSQETQYF. The CDR3 DNA reads as TGTGCCAGCAGTCCACAGCCGTCCCAAGAGACCCAGTACTTC.

This clonotype was recorded many times. This chain links TRBV7-2 with TRBJ2-2; 7 bases agree with TRBD2. This CDR3 has 14 amino acids. The ends lost 3 bases at V and 4 bases at J; junction bases unmatched: 2. CDR1 is SGHTA, CDR2 FQGNSA, per germline. Here the CDR3 DNA reads TGTGCCAGCAGCTTTACGGGGGGCACCGGGGAGCTGTTTTTT. Protein sequence: CASSFTGGTGELFF.